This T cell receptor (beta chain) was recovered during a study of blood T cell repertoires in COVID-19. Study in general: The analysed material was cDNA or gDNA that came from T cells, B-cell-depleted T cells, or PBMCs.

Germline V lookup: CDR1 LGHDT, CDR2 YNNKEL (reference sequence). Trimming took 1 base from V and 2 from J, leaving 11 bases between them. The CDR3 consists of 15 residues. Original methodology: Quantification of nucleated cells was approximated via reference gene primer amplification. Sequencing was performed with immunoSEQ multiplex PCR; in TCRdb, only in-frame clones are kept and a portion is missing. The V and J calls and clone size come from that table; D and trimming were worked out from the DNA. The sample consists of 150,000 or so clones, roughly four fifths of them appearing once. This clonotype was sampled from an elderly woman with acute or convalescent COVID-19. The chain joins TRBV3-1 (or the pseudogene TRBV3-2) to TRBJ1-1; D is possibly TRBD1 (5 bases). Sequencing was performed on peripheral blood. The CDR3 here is CASSQGGTGNTEAFF. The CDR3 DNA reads TGTGCCAGCAGCCAAGGAGGAACAGGCAACACTGAAGCTTTCTTT.